The 10 T cell receptor beta chains listed next were all sequenced from one sample in a study of T-cell reconstitution after alpha-beta-depleted transplantation in children. The TCRbeta library was prepared with unique molecular identifiers. TCRdb independently ran MiXCR on the PCR reads; one entry per CDR3 protein. The sample lists 400,000 to 550,000 distinct CDR3 sequences; more than 9% were seen once. The material sequenced was PBMCs, taken before TCRalphabeta/CD19-depleted stem cell transplant. The receptors were sampled from a child aged 2 to 15 with inherited bone marrow failure, due to receive a stem cell transplant.

In its sample, this clonotype was seen many times. The chain uses TRBV6-2 or TRBV6-3 and TRBJ2-7; 7 bases align to TRBD1. CDR1 and CDR2 (germline): MNHEY, SVGEGT. Trimming took 6 bases from V and 3 from J; bases not matched to a gene: 8. The length of the CDR3 is 14 residues. The CDR3 is CASSYPGQSYEQYF. The DNA of the CDR3 is TGTGCCAGCAGCTATCCGGGACAGAGCTACGAGCAGTACTTC.

This clonotype was counted at least ten times. The rearrangement links TRBV4-3 to TRBJ2-5; D perhaps matches TRBD2 (5 bases). This CDR3 has 14 amino acids. V shed 3 bases and J shed 6 bases, with 14 bases lying between them. Germline CDR1 is LGHNA and CDR2 is YSLEER. CDR3 coding DNA: TGCGCCAGCAGCCACCACGAAAGACTACAGACCCAGTACTTC. Translated, it gives CASSHHERLQTQYF.

Comments on this clonotype: A much larger clone differs from this one at a single base, so this may be a read error. The V and J genes are TRBV6-2 or TRBV6-3 and TRBJ2-3, with TRBD2 matching over 10 bases. V gave up 10 bases and J gave up 0 bases; unmatched junction bases: 10. Germline V lookup: CDR1 MNHEY, CDR2 SVGEGT. The CDR3 extends over 16 amino acids. As DNA, the CDR3 is TGTGCCACCAGCCTAGCGGGAGATGGGAGCACAGATACGCAGTATTTT. This gives the protein CATSLAGDGSTDTQYF.

This clonotype showed up many times. CDR3 coding DNA: TGTGCCAGCACCGGACAGCTCTCGAACACCGGGGAGCTGTTTTTT. It specifies CASTGQLSNTGELFF. This rearrangement joins TRBV6-1 to TRBJ2-2; D is perhaps TRBD1 (6 bases). Looked up from germline, CDR1 is MNHNS and CDR2 is SASEGT. This CDR3 region has 15 residues. Trimming took off 7 bases at V and 0 bases at J, with 12 bases between the two ends.

This clonotype was counted many times. The chain links TRBV2 to TRBJ2-1; D may be TRBD1 or TRBD2 (5 bases each). V shed 10 bases and J shed 4 bases, with 20 bases lying between them. CDR1 is SNHLY, CDR2 FYNNEI, per germline. The CDR3 is 15 residues long. In DNA form, the CDR3 reads TGTGCCACTCGAGGGGTGCCCAACCTTTACAATGAGCAGTTCTTC. Amino acid sequence: CATRGVPNLYNEQFF.

This clonotype was counted at least ten times. This chain connects TRBV7-2 to TRBJ2-7; TRBD2 matches at 9 bases. Looked up from germline, CDR1 is SGHTA and CDR2 is FQGNSA. CDR3 length: 14 amino acids. Trimming cost V 3 bases and J 6 bases; bases outside gene matches: 6. The CDR3 protein is CASSFSGRGGEQYF. CDR3 DNA sequence: TGTGCCAGCAGCTTTAGCGGGAGAGGTGGCGAGCAGTACTTC.

The V and J genes are TRBV4-1 and TRBJ2-7; 11 nucleotides align to TRBD2. CDR1 MGHRA and CDR2 YSYEKL come from the germline V gene. The CDR3 covers 19 residues. J was trimmed by 2 bases and V by 4 bases; bases with no gene match: 16. The CDR3, as DNA: TGCGCCAGCAGCCCATTTAGCGGGAGGGCTAAAGTAAACCCCTACGAGCAGTACTTC. This translates into CASSPFSGRAKVNPYEQYF.

This clonotype showed up many times. This chain connects TRBV5-1 to TRBJ1-1; D is uncertain. CDR3 length: 13 residues. V lost 2 bases, J lost 8 bases, and 13 bases lay in between. Germline CDR1 and CDR2: SGHRS and YFSETQ. CDR3 in amino acids: CASSLMLGHEAFF. CDR3 DNA sequence: TGCGCCAGCAGCTTAATGCTGGGCCACGAAGCTTTCTTT.

This clonotype was counted at least ten times. The chain employs TRBV7-2 and TRBJ2-3; D gene uncertain. The CDR3 is 13 amino acids. V gave up 1 base and J gave up 5 bases, with 7 bases separating them. Per germline, CDR1 SGHTA and CDR2 FQGNSA. The CDR3 region is CASSLDGGDTQYF. The CDR3 DNA reads TGTGCCAGCAGCTTAGATGGTGGAGATACGCAGTATTTT.

This rearrangement joins TRBV20-1 to TRBJ2-3; 11 nucleotides agree with TRBD2. Unmatched junction bases numbered 13, after V lost 5 bases and J lost 3 bases. Looked up from germline, CDR1 is DFQATT and CDR2 is SNEGSKA (reference sequence). The CDR3 is 17 residues long. DNA of the CDR3: TGCAGTGCTGTGGTTGCTAGCGGGAGGAGCTGGACAGATACGCAGTATTTT. This sequence encodes CSAVVASGRSWTDTQYF.